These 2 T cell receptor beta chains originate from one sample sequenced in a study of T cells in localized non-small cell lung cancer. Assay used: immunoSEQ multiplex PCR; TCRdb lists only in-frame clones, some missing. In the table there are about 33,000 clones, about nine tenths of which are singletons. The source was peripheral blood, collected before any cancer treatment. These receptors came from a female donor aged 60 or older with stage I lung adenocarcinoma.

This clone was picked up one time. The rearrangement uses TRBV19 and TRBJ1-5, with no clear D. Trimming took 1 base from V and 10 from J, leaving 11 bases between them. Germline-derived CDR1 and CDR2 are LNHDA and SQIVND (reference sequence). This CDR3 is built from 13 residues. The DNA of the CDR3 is TGTGCCAGTAGTATAGGGCGGCTGGATCCCCAGCATTTT. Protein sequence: CASSIGRLDPQHF.

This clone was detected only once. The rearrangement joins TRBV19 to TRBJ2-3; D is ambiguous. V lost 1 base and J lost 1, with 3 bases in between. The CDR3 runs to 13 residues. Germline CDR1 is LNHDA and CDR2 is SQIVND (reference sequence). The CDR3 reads CASSIGRTDTQYF. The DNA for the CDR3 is TGTGCCAGTAGTATAGGCCGCACAGATACGCAGTATTTT.